Listed below are T cell receptor beta chains from one sample, sequenced in a study of T-cell memory formation after mild COVID-19. TCRdb reprocessed the 5' RACE reads with MiXCR, giving one entry per CDR3 protein. This sample has around 440,000 distinct CDR3 sequences, with 15% to 20% found just once. The specimen was PBMCs or a T cell subset sorted from them (not recorded which). The receptors come from an adult woman who had mild COVID-19 (a few samples of this study predate the infection). Cell type and time point are not known. Each CDR3 is given with its conserved first and last residue. D genes are given only for firm matches. Clone size appears in some rows only: once, few, many, or a class for an expanded clone.

>NA|TRBJ2-4|TRBV10-3|NA
CAISDTKNIQYF
TGTGCCATCAGTGACACCAAAAACATTCAGTACTTC
>NA|TRBJ1-2|TRBV4-3|TRBD1
CASSLGQGLHTF
TGCGCCAGCAGCCTCGGACAGGGCCTTCACACCTTC
>few|TRBJ2-1|TRBV18|TRBD2
CASLGLERELVSYNEQFF
TGTGCCAGCCTCGGACTAGAACGGGAGTTGGTCTCCTACAATGAGCAGTTCTTC
>many|TRBJ2-5|TRBV5-1|TRBD2
CASSLPEIAGDLQETQYF
TGCGCCAGCAGCTTGCCGGAGATTGCGGGGGACCTCCAAGAGACCCAGTACTTC
>few|TRBJ2-3|TRBV7-6|TRBD2
CASSLVIAGGPTDTQYF
TGTGCCAGCAGCTTAGTCATAGCGGGGGGGCCTACAGATACGCAGTATTTT
>few|TRBJ2-1|TRBV7-3|NA
CASSLIENEQFF
TGTGCCAGCAGCTTAATAGAAAATGAGCAGTTCTTC
>NA|TRBJ1-1|TRBV10-3|TRBD1
CAISWTGETEAFF
TGTGCCATCAGCTGGACAGGGGAGACTGAAGCTTTCTTT
>NA|TRBJ2-1|TRBV5-5|NA
CASSSFQGTQEQFF
TGTGCCAGCAGCTCCTTTCAGGGGACCCAAGAGCAGTTCTTC
>NA|TRBJ2-3|TRBV9|NA
CASSPGSTRADTQYF
TGTGCCAGCAGCCCCGGTTCCACGAGGGCAGATACGCAGTATTTT
>few|TRBJ2-1|TRBV4-3|NA
CASSQDTGFPYNEQFF
TGCGCCAGCAGCCAAGACACAGGGTTTCCCTACAATGAGCAGTTCTTC
>NA|TRBJ2-5|TRBV27|NA
CASSPGTGVQETQYF
TGTGCCAGCAGTCCTGGGACGGGGGTCCAAGAGACCCAGTACTTC
>few|TRBJ1-1|TRBV15|NA
CATSSKEGSEAFF
TGTGCCACCAGCAGCAAAGAGGGCTCTGAAGCTTTCTTT
>NA|TRBJ2-3|TRBV5-1|TRBD2
CASSPGGTTTSTDTQYF
TGCGCCAGCAGCCCAGGAGGGACTACGACTAGCACAGATACGCAGTATTTT
>NA|TRBJ2-5|TRBV7-7|TRBD2
CASSPAPAGEEETQYF
TGTGCTAGCAGCCCTGCCCCCGCGGGAGAGGAAGAGACCCAGTACTTC
>NA|TRBJ2-7|TRBV18|NA
CASSPFQSAYEQYF
TGTGCCAGCTCACCTTTTCAGTCTGCCTACGAGCAGTACTTC
>few|TRBJ2-1|TRBV4-1|NA
CASSQDLASYNEQFF
TGCGCCAGCAGCCAAGATCTAGCCTCCTACAATGAGCAGTTCTTC
>NA|TRBJ1-1|TRBV4-1|NA
CASSQDSLMNTEAFF
TGCGCCAGCAGCCAAGATTCATTGATGAACACTGAAGCTTTCTTT
>few|TRBJ1-1|TRBV11-2|NA
CASSFDMFMNTEAFF
TGTGCCAGCAGCTTTGACATGTTTATGAACACTGAAGCTTTCTTT
>NA|TRBJ1-1|TRBV6-2/TRBV6-3|NA
CASSYARDAEAFF
TGTGCCAGCAGTTACGCCAGGGACGCTGAAGCTTTCTTT
>NA|TRBJ2-5|TRBV7-6|NA
CASSLRVRETQYF
TGTGCCAGCAGCTTACGAGTACGGGAGACCCAGTACTTC
>few|TRBJ2-7|TRBV7-8|NA
CASSSQPVGGVSYEQYF
TGTGCCAGCAGCTCCCAACCGGTTGGCGGGGTCTCCTACGAGCAGTACTTC
>NA|TRBJ2-1|TRBV6-5|TRBD2
CASSYSVSSGRNEQFF
TGTGCCAGCAGTTACTCGGTGTCTAGCGGGAGGAATGAGCAGTTCTTC
>few|TRBJ2-1|TRBV4-1|NA
CASSLAGRIDEQFF
TGCGCCAGCAGCCTCGCGGGGCGTATCGATGAGCAGTTCTTC
>NA|TRBJ2-7|TRBV9|NA
CASSVGDLSDEQYF
TGTGCCAGCAGCGTAGGGGATCTCTCCGACGAGCAGTACTTC
>NA|TRBJ2-2|TRBV9|TRBD1
CASSGGVGQGIAGELFF
TGTGCCAGCAGCGGTGGGGTAGGACAGGGTATAGCCGGGGAGCTGTTTTTT
>NA|TRBJ2-2|TRBV20-1|TRBD2
CSARAYPGLAGGSGELFF
TGCAGTGCTAGAGCTTACCCGGGACTAGCGGGGGGTTCCGGGGAGCTGTTTTTT
>NA|TRBJ2-1|TRBV19|NA
CASSALSSYNEQFF
TGTGCCAGTAGTGCCTTGAGCTCCTACAATGAGCAGTTCTTC
>NA|TRBJ2-1|TRBV4-2|TRBD2
CASSHIGTRLQRRDNEQFF
TGTGCCAGCAGCCACATCGGGACTAGGCTTCAGCGGCGGGACAATGAGCAGTTCTTC
>many|TRBJ2-7|TRBV29-1|NA
CSVGGAGNEQYF
TGCAGCGTTGGAGGGGCGGGAAACGAGCAGTACTTC